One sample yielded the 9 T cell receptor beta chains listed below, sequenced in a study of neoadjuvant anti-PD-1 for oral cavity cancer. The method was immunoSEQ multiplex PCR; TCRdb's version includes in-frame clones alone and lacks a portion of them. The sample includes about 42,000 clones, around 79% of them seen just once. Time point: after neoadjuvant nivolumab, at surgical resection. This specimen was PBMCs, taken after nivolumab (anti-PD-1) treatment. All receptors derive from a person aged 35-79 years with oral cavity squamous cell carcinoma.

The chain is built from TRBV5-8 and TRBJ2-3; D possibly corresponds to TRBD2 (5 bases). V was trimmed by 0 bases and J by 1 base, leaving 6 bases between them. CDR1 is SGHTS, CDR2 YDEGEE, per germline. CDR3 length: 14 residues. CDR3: CASSLDSGTDTQYF. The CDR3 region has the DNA TGTGCCAGCAGCTTGGATAGCGGCACAGATACGCAGTATTTT.

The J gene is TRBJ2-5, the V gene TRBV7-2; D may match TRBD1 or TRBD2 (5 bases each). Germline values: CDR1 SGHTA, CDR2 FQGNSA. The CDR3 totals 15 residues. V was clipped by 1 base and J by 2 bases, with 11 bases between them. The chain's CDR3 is CASSLGGRRQETQYF. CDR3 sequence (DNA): TGTGCCAGCAGCTTAGGGGGACGAAGACAAGAGACCCAGTACTTC.

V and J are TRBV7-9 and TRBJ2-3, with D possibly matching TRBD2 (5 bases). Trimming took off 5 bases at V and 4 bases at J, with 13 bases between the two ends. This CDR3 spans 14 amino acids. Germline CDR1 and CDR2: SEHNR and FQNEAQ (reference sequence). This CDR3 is CASSTRGIPDTQYF. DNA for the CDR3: TGTGCCAGCAGCACCCGGGGTATACCAGATACGCAGTATTTT.

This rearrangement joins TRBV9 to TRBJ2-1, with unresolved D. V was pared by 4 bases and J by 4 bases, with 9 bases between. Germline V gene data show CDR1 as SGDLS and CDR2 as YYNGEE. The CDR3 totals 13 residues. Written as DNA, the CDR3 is TGTGCCAGCAGCTTCACCGAGTACAATGAGCAGTTCTTC. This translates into CASSFTEYNEQFF.

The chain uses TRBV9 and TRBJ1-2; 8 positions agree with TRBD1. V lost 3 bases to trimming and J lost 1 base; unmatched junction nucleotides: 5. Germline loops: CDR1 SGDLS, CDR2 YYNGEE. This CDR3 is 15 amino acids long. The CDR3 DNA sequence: TGTGCCAGCAGCGCTAGGGACAGGTTTAACTATGGCTACACCTTC. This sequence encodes CASSARDRFNYGYTF.

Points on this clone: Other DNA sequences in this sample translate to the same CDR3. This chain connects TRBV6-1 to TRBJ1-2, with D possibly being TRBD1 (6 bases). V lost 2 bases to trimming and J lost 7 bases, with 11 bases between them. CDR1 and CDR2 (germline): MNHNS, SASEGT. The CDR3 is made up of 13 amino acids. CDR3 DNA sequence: TGTGCCAGCAGTGAAACAGGGCTTGGTGGCTACACCTTC. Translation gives CASSETGLGGYTF.

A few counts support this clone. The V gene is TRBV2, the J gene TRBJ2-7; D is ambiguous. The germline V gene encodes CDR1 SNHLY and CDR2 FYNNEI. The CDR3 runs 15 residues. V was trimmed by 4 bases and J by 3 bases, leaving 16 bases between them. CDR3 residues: CASSAGPGQGYEQYF. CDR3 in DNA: TGTGCCAGCAGTGCCGGACCGGGTCAAGGCTACGAGCAGTACTTC.

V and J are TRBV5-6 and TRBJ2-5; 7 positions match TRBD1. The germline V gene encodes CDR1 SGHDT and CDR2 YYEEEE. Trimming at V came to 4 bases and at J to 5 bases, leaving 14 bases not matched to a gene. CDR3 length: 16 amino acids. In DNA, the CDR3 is TGTGCCAGCAGCCCCAACCCGAGGGGGCGCAGGGAGACCCAGTACTTC. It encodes CASSPNPRGRRETQYF.

Here the CDR3 DNA reads TGTGCCAGTAGTGAGTTGGCGGGGGGTAGCACAGATACGCAGTATTTT. Residues: CASSELAGGSTDTQYF. The chain has TRBV19 and TRBJ2-3, with TRBD2 matching over 8 bases. The CDR3 extends over 16 amino acids. Germline V gene sequence: CDR1 LNHDA, CDR2 SQIVND (reference sequence). V shed 5 bases, J shed 0 bases, and the junction held 7 bases outside the gene matches. Full variable domain (rest looked up from reference TRBV19 and TRBJ2-3): DGGITQSPKYLFRKEGQNVTLSCEQNLNHDAMYWYRQDPGQGLRLIYYSQIVNDFQKGDIAEGYSVSREKKESFPLTVTSAQKNPTAFYLCASSELAGGSTDTQYFGPGTRLTVL.